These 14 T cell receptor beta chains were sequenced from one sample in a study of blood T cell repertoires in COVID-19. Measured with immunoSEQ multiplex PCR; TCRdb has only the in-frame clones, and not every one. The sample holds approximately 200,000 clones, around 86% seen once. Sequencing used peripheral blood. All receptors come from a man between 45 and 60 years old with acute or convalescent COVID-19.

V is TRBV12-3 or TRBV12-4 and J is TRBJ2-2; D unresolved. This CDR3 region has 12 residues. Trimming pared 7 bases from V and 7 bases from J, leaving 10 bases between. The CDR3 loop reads CASTYQVGELFF. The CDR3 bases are TGTGCCAGCACTTATCAGGTCGGGGAGCTGTTTTTT.

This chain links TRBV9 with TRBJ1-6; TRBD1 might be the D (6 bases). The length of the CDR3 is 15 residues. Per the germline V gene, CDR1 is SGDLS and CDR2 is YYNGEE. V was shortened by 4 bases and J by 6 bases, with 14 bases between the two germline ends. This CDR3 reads CASSPQGGGNSPLHF. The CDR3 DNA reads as TGTGCCAGCAGCCCCCAGGGAGGGGGTAATTCACCCCTCCACTTT.

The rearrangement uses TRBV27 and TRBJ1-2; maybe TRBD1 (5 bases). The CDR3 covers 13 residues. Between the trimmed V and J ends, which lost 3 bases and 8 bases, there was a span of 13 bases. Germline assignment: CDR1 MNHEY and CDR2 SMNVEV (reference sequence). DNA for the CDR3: TGTGCCAGCAGTTTCGGGAGAGGGGCCGGCTACACCTTC. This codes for CASSFGRGAGYTF.

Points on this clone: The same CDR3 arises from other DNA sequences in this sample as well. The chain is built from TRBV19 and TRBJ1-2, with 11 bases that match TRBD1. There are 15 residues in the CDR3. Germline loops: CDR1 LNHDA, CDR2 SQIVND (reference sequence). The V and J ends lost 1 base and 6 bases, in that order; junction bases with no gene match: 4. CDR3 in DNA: TGTGCCAGTAGTATAGGAGGACAGGGGGCGGATGGCTACACCTTC. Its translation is CASSIGGQGADGYTF.

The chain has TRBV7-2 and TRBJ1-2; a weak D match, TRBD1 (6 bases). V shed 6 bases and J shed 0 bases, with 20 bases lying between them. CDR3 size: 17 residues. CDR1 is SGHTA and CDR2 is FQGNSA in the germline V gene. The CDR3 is CASSWRGGKSANYGYTF. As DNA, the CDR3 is TGTGCCAGCAGTTGGAGGGGGGGGAAGTCAGCTAACTATGGCTACACCTTC.

Here the CDR3 reads CASSTRTVNYGYTF. Here the CDR3 DNA reads TGTGCCAGCAGCACCCGGACAGTTAACTATGGCTACACCTTC. The V call is TRBV7-9, the J call TRBJ1-2; perhaps TRBD1 as D (6 bases). V dropped 5 bases and J dropped 1 base, with 11 bases sitting between them. Germline lookup yields CDR1 SEHNR and CDR2 FQNEAQ (reference sequence). The CDR3 has 14 residues.

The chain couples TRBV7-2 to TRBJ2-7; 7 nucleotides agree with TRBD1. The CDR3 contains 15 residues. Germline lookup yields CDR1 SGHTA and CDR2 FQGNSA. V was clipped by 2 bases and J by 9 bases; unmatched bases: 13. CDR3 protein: CASSLMWGEPGGQYF. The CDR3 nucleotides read TGTGCCAGCAGCTTAATGTGGGGAGAACCAGGGGGGCAGTACTTC. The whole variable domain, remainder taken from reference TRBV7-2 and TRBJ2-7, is GAGVSQSPSNKVTEKGKDVELRCDPISGHTALYWYRQSLGQGLEFLIYFQGNSAPDKSGLPSDRFSAERTGGSVSTLTIQRTQQEDSAVYLCASSLMWGEPGGQYFGPGTRLTVT.

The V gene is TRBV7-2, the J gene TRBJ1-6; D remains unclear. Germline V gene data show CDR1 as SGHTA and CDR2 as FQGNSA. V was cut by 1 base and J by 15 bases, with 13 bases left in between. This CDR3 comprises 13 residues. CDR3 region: CASSLVGVRVLHF. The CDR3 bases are TGTGCCAGCAGCTTAGTCGGGGTTCGGGTCCTCCACTTT.

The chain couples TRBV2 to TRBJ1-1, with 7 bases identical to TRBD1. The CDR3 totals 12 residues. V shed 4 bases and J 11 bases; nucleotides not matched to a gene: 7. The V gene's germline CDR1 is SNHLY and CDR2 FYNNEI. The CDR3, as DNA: TGTGCCAGCAGTGGACAGGGACGAGGCGCTTTCTTT. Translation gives CASSGQGRGAFF. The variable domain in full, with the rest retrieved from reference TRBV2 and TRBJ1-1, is EPEVTQTPSHQVTQMGQEVILRCVPISNHLYFYWYRQILGQKVEFLVSFYNNEISEKSEIFDDQFSVERPDGSNFTLKIRSTKLEDSAMYFCASSGQGRGAFFGQGTRLTVV.

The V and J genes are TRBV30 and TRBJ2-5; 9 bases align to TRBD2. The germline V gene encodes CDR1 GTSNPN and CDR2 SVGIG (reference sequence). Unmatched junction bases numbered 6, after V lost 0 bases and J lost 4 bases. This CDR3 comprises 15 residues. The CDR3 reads CAWSVRLAGLETQYF. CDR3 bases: TGTGCCTGGAGTGTACGGCTAGCGGGGCTAGAGACCCAGTACTTC.

As DNA, the CDR3 is TGTGCCAGCAGTGATATTGGGGCCTATGGCTACACCTTC. This gives the protein CASSDIGAYGYTF. This rearrangement joins TRBV6-1 to TRBJ1-2; possibly TRBD1 for D (5 bases). This CDR3 is 13 amino acids long. Trimming shortened V by 3 bases and J by 4 bases, and 9 bases separated the two germline ends. Germline CDR1 MNHNS, CDR2 SASEGT.

This chain's CDR3 is CASSPGQNTDTQYF. In nucleotides, the CDR3 is TGCGCCAGCAGCCCGGGACAGAACACAGATACGCAGTATTTT. The rearrangement uses TRBV5-1 and TRBJ2-3; 7 bases match TRBD1. Germline V gene data show CDR1 as SGHRS and CDR2 as YFSETQ. The ends lost 4 bases at V and 2 bases at J; junction bases unmatched: 4. This CDR3 has 14 amino acids. Supplemented by reference TRBV5-1 and TRBJ2-3, the full variable domain reads KAGVTQTPRYLIKTRGQQVTLSCSPISGHRSVSWYQQTPGQGLQFLFEYFSETQRNKGNFPGRFSGRQFSNSRSEMNVSTLELGDSALYLCASSPGQNTDTQYFGPGTRLTVL.

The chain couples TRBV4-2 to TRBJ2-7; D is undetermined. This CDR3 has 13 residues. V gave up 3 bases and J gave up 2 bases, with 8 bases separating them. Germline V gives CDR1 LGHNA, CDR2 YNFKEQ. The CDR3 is CASSQVAAYEQYF. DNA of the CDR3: TGTGCCAGCAGCCAGGTGGCAGCCTACGAGCAGTACTTC.

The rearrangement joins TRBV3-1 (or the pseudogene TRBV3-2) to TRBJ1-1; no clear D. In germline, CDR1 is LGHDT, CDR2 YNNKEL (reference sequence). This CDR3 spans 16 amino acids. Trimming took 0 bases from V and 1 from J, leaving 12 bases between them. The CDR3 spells CASSQEPGMQNTEAFF. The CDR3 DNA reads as TGTGCCAGCAGCCAAGAGCCGGGAATGCAGAACACTGAAGCTTTCTTT.